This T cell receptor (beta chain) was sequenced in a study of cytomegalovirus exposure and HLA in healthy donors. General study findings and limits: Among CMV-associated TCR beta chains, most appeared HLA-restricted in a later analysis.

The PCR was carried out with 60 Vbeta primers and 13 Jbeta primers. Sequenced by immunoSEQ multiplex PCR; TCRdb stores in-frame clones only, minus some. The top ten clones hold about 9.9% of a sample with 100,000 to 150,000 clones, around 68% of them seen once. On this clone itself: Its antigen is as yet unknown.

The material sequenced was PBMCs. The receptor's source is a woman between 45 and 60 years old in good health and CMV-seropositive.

Here the CDR3 reads CASSRGGIQETQYF. The CDR3 bases are TGTGCCAGCAGCCGAGGTGGCATCCAAGAGACCCAGTACTTC. The chain joins TRBV28 to TRBJ2-5; D call uncertain. CDR1 and CDR2 (germline): MDHEN, SYDVKM. This CDR3 has 14 residues. V dropped 6 bases and J dropped 1 base, with 12 bases sitting between them.